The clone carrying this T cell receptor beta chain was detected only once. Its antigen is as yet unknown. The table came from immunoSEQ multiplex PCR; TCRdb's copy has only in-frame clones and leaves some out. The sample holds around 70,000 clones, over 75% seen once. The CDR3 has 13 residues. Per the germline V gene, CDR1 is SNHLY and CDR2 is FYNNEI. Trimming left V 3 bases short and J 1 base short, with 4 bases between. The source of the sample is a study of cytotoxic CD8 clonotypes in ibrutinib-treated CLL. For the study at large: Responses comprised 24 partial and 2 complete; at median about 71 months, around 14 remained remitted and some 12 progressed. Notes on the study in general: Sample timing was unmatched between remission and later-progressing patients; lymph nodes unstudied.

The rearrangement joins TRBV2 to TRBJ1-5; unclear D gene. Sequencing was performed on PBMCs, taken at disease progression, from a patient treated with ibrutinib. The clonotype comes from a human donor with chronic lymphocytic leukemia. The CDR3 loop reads CASSDDSNQPQHF. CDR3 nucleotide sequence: TGTGCCAGCAGTGACGACAGCAATCAGCCCCAGCATTTT.